These 10 T cell receptor beta chains originate from one sample sequenced in a study of blood T cells in healthy people across ages. A second about 7 to 12 cycle PCR used barcoded and J-beta primers. TCRdb fed the 5' RACE reads into MiXCR, producing one record per CDR3 protein. The data contain about 1.6 million distinct CDR3 sequences, 34% of them singletons. The sequenced sample was blood. The receptors were sampled from a woman in her twenties or thirties in good health.

This chain uses TRBV5-4 with TRBJ2-5; 7 bases agree with TRBD1. The CDR3 consists of 15 residues. With 4 bases clipped from V and 5 bases from J, the junction kept 11 bases outside the gene matches. Germline CDR1 reads SGHNT; CDR2 reads YYREEE (reference sequence). The chain's CDR3 is CASSVDSDRVETQYF. The CDR3 coding sequence is TGTGCCAGCAGCGTCGACTCCGACAGGGTGGAGACCCAGTACTTC.

This chain links TRBV3-1 with TRBJ2-5, with D perhaps TRBD2 (6 bases). This CDR3 is built from 14 residues. Germline assignment: CDR1 LGHDT and CDR2 YNNKEL (reference sequence). Trimming took 2 bases from V and 11 from J, leaving 18 bases between them. Here the CDR3 reads CASSQSGFTGEQYF. The CDR3 nucleotides are TGTGCCAGCAGCCAATCGGGATTTACGGGGGAGCAGTACTTC.

V gene TRBV6-6 combines with J gene TRBJ1-5; TRBD1 matches 7 bases. In germline, CDR1 is MNHNY, CDR2 SVGAGI (reference sequence). CDR3 size: 15 residues. The V segment lost 2 bases and the J segment 5 bases; nucleotides outside the gene matches: 6. The CDR3 region has the DNA TGTGCCAGCAGTTACCCCGGCAGGGGGGATCAGCCCCAGCATTTT. This sequence encodes CASSYPGRGDQPQHF.

The CDR3, as DNA: TGCAGTGCGACAAAGACAGGCTATTCACCCCTCCACTTT. Protein sequence: CSATKTGYSPLHF. The V call is TRBV20-1, the J call TRBJ1-6; tentatively, D is TRBD1 (6 bases). Germline assignment: CDR1 DFQATT and CDR2 SNEGSKA (reference sequence). The CDR3 extends over 13 amino acids. The V gene lost 6 bases and the J gene lost 8 bases, with 14 bases spanning the gap.

This clonotype appeared many times. J is TRBJ2-1 and V is TRBV20-1; 7 positions agree with TRBD2. Germline CDR1 reads DFQATT; CDR2 reads SNEGSKA (reference sequence). The V and J ends lost 6 bases and 0 bases, in that order; junction bases with no gene match: 5. There are 14 residues in the CDR3. As DNA, the CDR3 is TGCAGTGCGAATCGGGGGGTCTCCTACAATGAGCAGTTCTTC. Translation gives CSANRGVSYNEQFF.

A remark on this clonotype: With a much larger clone just one base away, this may be a read error. The rearrangement uses TRBV29-1 and TRBJ2-5, with 12 bases that match TRBD1. The J call could be wrong; TRBJ2-7 is a better fit for the DNA end. The CDR3 spans 16 residues. Germline lookup yields CDR1 SQVTM and CDR2 ANQGSEA. CDR3 loop: CSVSGTGGLSPYEQYF. CDR3 nucleotides: TGCAGCGTTTCCGGGACAGGGGGCCTAAGCCCCTACGAGCAGTACTTC.

This clonotype was counted a few times. The chain employs TRBV3-1 and TRBJ2-7; D is perhaps TRBD1 or TRBD2 (6 bases each). Germline loops: CDR1 LGHDT, CDR2 YNNKEL (reference sequence). The CDR3 consists of 15 residues. V was cut by 4 bases and J by 4 bases, with 17 bases left in between. CDR3 nucleotide sequence: TGTGCCAGCAGCCCCCGGGGGACACTTAAATACGAGCAGTACTTC. Translating it yields CASSPRGTLKYEQYF.

The chain is built from TRBV29-1 and TRBJ1-1; D unclear. Deletions cut 4 bases from V and 1 base from J, with 7 bases between. The CDR3 is made up of 12 amino acids. Germline-derived CDR1 and CDR2 are SQVTM and ANQGSEA. The CDR3 bases are TGCAGCGTTGCAGGTGGGAACACTGAAGCTTTCTTT. Translation: CSVAGGNTEAFF.

This clonotype was detected many times. V gene TRBV29-1 combines with J gene TRBJ2-1, with TRBD2 matching over 9 bases. Per germline, CDR1 SQVTM and CDR2 ANQGSEA. The CDR3 has 16 residues. The ends lost 3 bases at V and 2 bases at J; junction bases unmatched: 8. DNA for the CDR3: TGCAGCGTTGATTCGAAAGCGGGAGGCACCTACAATGAGCAGTTCTTC. Amino acid sequence: CSVDSKAGGTYNEQFF.

This clonotype was seen a handful of times. The gene calls are TRBV18 and TRBJ2-5, with 7 bases fitting TRBD1. The J segment lost 5 bases and the V segment lost 4 bases, leaving 7 bases of the junction unmatched. This CDR3 has 14 amino acids. Per the germline V gene, CDR1 is KGHSH and CDR2 is LQKENI. In nucleotides, the CDR3 is TGTGCCAGCTCACTAGGACAGGAACGCGAGACCCAGTACTTC. Its translation: CASSLGQERETQYF.